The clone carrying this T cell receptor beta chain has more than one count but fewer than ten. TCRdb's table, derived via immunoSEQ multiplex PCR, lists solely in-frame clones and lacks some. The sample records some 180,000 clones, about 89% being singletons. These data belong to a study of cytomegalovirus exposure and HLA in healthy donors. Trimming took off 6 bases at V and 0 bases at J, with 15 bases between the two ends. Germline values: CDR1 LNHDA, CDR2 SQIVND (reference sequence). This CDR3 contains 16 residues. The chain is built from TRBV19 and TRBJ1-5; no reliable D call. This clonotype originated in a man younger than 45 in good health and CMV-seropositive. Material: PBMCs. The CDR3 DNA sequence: TGTGCCAGTAGCGACGGAACCCGGTATAGCAATCAGCCCCAGCATTTT. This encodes CASSDGTRYSNQPQHF. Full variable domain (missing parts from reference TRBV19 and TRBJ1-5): DGGITQSPKYLFRKEGQNVTLSCEQNLNHDAMYWYRQDPGQGLRLIYYSQIVNDFQKGDIAEGYSVSREKKESFPLTVTSAQKNPTAFYLCASSDGTRYSNQPQHFGDGTRLSIL.